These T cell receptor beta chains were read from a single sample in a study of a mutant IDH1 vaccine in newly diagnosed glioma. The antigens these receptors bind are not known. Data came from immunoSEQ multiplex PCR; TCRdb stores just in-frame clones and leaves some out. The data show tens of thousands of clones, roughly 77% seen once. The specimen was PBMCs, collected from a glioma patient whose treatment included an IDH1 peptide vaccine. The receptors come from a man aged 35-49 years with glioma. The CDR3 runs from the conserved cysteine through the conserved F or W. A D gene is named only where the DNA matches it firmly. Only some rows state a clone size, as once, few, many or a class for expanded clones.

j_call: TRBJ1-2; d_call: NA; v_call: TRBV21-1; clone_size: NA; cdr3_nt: TGTGCCAGCAGCAGCGGACAGAACTATGGCTACACCTTC; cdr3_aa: CASSSGQNYGYTF
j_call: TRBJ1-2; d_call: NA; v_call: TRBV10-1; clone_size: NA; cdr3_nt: TGCGCCAGCAGTGAGGGGACTTTCCAAGGCTACACCTTC; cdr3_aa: CASSEGTFQGYTF
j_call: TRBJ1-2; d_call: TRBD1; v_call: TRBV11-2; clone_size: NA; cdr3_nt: TGTGCCAGCAGCTTATTGGACAGGGACTATGGCTACACCTTC; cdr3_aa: CASSLLDRDYGYTF
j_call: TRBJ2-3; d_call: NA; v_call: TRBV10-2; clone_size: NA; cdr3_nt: TGCGCCAGCACCATTGCGGGCACAGATACGCAGTATTTT; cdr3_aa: CASTIAGTDTQYF
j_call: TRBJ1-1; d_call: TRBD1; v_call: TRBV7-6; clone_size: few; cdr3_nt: TGTGCCAGCAGCTTAGCGGCCGGACAGGAGATGAACACTGAAGCTTTCTTT; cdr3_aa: CASSLAAGQEMNTEAFF
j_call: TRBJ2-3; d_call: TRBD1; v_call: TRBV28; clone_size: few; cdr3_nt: TGTGCCAGCAGTCAAACGACAGGGATCGGTGGAGATACGCAGTATTTT; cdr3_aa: CASSQTTGIGGDTQYF
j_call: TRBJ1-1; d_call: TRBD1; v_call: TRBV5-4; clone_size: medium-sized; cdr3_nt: TGTGCCAGCAGCTCCGGACAGGATGGCACTGAAGCTTTCTTT; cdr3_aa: CASSSGQDGTEAFF
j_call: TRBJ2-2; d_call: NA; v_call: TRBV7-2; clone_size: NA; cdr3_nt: TGTGCCAGCAGCTTAGCCGGGCCTTTCCTAGGTAGAACCGGGGAGCTGTTTTTT; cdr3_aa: CASSLAGPFLGRTGELFF
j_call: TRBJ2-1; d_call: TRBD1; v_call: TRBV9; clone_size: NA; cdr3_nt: TGTGCCAGCAGCGTAGCTAGGACAGGGGGCTACAATGAGCAGTTCTTC; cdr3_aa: CASSVARTGGYNEQFF
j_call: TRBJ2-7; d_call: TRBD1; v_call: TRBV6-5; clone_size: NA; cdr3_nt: TGTGCCAGCAGGGACCCGGGACAGGACTACGAGCAGTACTTC; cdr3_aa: CASRDPGQDYEQYF
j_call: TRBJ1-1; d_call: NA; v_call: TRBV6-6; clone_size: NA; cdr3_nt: TGTGCCAGCAGTTACAATGAGGGAAGTACTGAAGCTTTCTTT; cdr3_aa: CASSYNEGSTEAFF
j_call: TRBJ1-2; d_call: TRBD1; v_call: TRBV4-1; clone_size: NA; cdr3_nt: TGCGCCAGCAGAACAGGGGTCTCAGGCTATGGCTACACCTTC; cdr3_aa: CASRTGVSGYGYTF
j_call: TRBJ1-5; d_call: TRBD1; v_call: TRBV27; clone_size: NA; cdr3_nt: TGTGCCAGCAGTGATCTCCGGGACAGGTTTGACAGCTATAGCAATCAGCCCCAGCATTTT; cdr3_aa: CASSDLRDRFDSYSNQPQHF
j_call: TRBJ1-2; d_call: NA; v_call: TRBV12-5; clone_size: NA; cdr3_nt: TGTGCTAGTGGTTTGGTTATAGGGACGGGTGGCTACACCTTC; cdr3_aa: CASGLVIGTGGYTF
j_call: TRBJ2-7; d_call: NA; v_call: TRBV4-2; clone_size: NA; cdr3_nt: TGTGCCAGCAGCCAAGATACCGGGGCGGCCTACGAGCAGTACTTC; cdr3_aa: CASSQDTGAAYEQYF
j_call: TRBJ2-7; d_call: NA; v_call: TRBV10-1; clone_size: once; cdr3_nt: TGCGCCAGCAGTGAGACGGGGGCAGGGAAGGGCCCCCTCTACGAGCAGTACTTC; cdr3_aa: CASSETGAGKGPLYEQYF
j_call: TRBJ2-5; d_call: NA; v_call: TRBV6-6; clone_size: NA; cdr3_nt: TGTGCCAGCAAGTTTACTCGAGGGGATCAAGAGACCCAGTACTTC; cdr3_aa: CASKFTRGDQETQYF
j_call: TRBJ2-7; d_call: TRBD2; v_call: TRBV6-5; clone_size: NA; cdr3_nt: TGTGCCAGCGGAACCCTAGCGGGTTTCTCCTACGAGCAGTACTTC; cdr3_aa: CASGTLAGFSYEQYF
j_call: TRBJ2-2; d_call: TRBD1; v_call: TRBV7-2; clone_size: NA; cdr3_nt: TGTGCCAGCAGCTCCGGGACAGCGAACACCGGGGAGCTGTTTTTT; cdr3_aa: CASSSGTANTGELFF
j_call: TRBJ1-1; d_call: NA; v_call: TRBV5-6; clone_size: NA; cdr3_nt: TGTGCCAGCAGCGGACCGGGTGAGAACACTGAAGCTTTCTTT; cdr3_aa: CASSGPGENTEAFF
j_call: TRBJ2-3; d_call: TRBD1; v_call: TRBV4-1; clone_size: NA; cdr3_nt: TGCGCCAGCAGCCAAGAGGGGTCAGGGGGTATAGATACGCAGTATTTT; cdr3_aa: CASSQEGSGGIDTQYF
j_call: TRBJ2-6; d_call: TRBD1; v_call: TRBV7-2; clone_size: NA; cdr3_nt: TGTGCCAGCAGCTTAGGGCAGGGGGCGCCTGGGGCCAACGTCCTGACTTTC; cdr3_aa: CASSLGQGAPGANVLTF
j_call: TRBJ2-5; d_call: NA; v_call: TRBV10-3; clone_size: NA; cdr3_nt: TGTGCCATCAGTCGGGGGGAGACCCAGTACTTC; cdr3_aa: CAISRGETQYF
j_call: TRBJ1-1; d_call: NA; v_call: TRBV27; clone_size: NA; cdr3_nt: TGTGCCAGCAGTTTACGGGGGGGGGACACTGAAGCTTTCTTT; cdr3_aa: CASSLRGGDTEAFF
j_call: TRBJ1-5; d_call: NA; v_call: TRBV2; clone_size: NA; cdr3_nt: TGTGCCAGCAGTGAAGAGGGCCTTGCGAATCAGCCCCAGCATTTT; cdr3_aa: CASSEEGLANQPQHF
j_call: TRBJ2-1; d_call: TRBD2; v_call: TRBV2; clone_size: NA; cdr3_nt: TGTGCCAGCAGTCCGACTAGCGGGAGGTCGAATGAGCAGTTCTTC; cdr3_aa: CASSPTSGRSNEQFF
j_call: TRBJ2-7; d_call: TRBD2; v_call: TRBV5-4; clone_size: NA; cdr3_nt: TGTGCCAGCAGCTTGGCAACGGGAGGCCCGTTGGAGCAGTACTTC; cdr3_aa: CASSLATGGPLEQYF
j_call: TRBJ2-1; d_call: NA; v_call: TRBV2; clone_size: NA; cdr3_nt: TGTGCCACCCTGGACGGAATCAATGAGCAGTTCTTC; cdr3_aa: CATLDGINEQFF
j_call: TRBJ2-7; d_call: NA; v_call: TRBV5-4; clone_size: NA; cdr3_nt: TGTGCCAGCAGCTTAGGGGGGGGAGACGAGCAGTACTTC; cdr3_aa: CASSLGGGDEQYF
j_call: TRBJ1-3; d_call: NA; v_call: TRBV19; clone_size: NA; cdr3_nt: TGTGCCAGTAGTGTTGACAGATACTCTGGAAACACCATATATTTT; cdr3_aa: CASSVDRYSGNTIYF
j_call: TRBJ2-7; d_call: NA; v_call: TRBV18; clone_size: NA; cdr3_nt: TGTGCCAGCTCACGGGCGGGTTACGAGCAGTACTTC; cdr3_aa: CASSRAGYEQYF
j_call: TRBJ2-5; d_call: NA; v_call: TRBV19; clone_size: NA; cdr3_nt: TGTGCCAGTAGTAAGGCAGGGAGAGAGACCCAGTACTTC; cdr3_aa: CASSKAGRETQYF
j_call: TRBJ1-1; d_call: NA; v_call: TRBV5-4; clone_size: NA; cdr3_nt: TGTGCCAGCAGCCGCCCGGATGGAGGTGAAGCTTTCTTT; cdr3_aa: CASSRPDGGEAFF
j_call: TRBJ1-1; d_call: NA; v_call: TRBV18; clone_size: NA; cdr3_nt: TGTGCCAGCTCCCCCCTCCCGAACACTGAAGCTTTCTTT; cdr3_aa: CASSPLPNTEAFF
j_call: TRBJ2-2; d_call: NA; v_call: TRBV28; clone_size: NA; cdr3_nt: TGTGCCAGCAGTTTACTCGGGGAGCTGTTTTTT; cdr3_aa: CASSLLGELFF
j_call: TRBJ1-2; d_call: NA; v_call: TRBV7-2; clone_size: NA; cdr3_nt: TGTGCCAGCAGCCTGGCTTATGAGCCCGGCTACACCTTC; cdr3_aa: CASSLAYEPGYTF
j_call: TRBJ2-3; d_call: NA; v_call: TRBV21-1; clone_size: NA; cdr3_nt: TGTGCCAGCAGACCCCCAGTCCTAGGATCAGATACGCAGTATTTT; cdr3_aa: CASRPPVLGSDTQYF
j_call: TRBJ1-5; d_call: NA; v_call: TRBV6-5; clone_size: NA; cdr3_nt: TGTGCCAGCAGTTGGCGACAGGGCAATCAGCCCCAGCATTTT; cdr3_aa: CASSWRQGNQPQHF
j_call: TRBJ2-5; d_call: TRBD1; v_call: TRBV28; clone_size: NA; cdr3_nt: TGTGCCAGCAGCGGGACGGGTCCGGGACAGAAGCAAGAGACCCAGTACTTC; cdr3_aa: CASSGTGPGQKQETQYF
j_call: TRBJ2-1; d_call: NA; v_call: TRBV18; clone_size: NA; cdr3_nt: TGTGCCAGCTCACCTTGGAGCGGAGTTAGCTCCTACAATGAGCAGTTCTTC; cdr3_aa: CASSPWSGVSSYNEQFF
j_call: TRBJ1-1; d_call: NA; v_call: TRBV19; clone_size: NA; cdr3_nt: TGTGCCAGTAGTATTCTAGGGGAAAACACTGAAGCTTTCTTT; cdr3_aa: CASSILGENTEAFF
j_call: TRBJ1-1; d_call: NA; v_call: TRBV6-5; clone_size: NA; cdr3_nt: TGTGCCAGCAGTTACTTGGCAATTGAAGCTTTCTTT; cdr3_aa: CASSYLAIEAFF
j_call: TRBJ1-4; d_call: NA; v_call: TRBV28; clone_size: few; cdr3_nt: TGTGCCAGCAGCTCGGGGCCGCTGAATGAAAAACTGTTTTTT; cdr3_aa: CASSSGPLNEKLFF
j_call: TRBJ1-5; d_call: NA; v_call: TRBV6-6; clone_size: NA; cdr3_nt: TGTGCCAGCACTTCCCGCCGAGAGGGCGGTCAGCCCCAGCATTTT; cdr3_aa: CASTSRREGGQPQHF
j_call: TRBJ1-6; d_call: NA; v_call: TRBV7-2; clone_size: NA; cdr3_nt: TGTGCCAGCAGCCATCGACAGACTAATTCACCCCTCCACTTT; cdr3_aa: CASSHRQTNSPLHF
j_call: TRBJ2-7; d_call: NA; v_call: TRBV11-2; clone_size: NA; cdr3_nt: TGTGCCAGCAGCTTCGGTCAGGGGACCTACGAGCAGTACTTC; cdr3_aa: CASSFGQGTYEQYF
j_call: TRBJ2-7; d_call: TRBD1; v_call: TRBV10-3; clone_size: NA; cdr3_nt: TGTGCCATATCCGGGACAGATTACGAGCAGTACTTC; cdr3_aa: CAISGTDYEQYF
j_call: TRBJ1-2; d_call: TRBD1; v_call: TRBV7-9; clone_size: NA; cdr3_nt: TGTGCCAGCAGCCTTAACCCGGGACAGGGTAACTATGGCTACACCTTC; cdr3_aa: CASSLNPGQGNYGYTF
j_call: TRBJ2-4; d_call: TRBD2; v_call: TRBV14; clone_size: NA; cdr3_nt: TGTGCCAGCAGCCCGGGACTACCCCTTCTAGCCAAAAACATTCAGTACTTC; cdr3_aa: CASSPGLPLLAKNIQYF